The clone carrying this T cell receptor beta chain was picked up a small number of times. The antigen remains unidentified. Produced via immunoSEQ multiplex PCR; TCRdb's table is partial and in-frame only. This table holds 40,000 to 45,000 clones, 82% found once. The data derive from a study of OX40 agonist ivuxolimab in advanced cancers. Study-level background: Patients were roughly 81% male with ages roughly 20 to 90, mean around 61.

Germline V gene lookup returns CDR1 SGHVS and CDR2 FQNEAQ. This CDR3 is built from 13 residues. The V gene end was trimmed by 5 bases and the J gene end by 3 bases; junction bases not matched to a gene: 4. Study findings and constraints: Averaging showed that CD8+ T cells had more expanded clones than CD4+ did.

The V and J genes are TRBV7-8 and TRBJ2-7; 7 bases fit TRBD1. Sequencing was performed on CD4+ or CD8+ T cells sorted from blood, taken in a trial of the OX40 agonist ivuxolimab. The receptor comes from an adult with an advanced solid tumor such as melanoma, head and neck, liver or kidney cancer. CDR3 DNA sequence: TGTGCCAGCAGCGTGGACAGGTTCTACGAGCAGTACTTC. Amino acids: CASSVDRFYEQYF.